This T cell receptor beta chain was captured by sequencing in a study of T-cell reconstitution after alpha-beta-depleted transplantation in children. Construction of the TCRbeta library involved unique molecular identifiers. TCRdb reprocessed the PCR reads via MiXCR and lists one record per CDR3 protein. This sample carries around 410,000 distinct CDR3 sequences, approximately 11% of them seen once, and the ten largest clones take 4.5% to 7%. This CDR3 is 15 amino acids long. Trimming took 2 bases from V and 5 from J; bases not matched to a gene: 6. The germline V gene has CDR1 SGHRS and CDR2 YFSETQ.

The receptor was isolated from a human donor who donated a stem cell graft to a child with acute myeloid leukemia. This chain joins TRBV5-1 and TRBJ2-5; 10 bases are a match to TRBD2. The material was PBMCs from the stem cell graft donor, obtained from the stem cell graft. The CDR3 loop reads CASSFASGSGETQYF. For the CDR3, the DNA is TGCGCCAGCAGCTTTGCTAGCGGGAGCGGGGAGACCCAGTACTTC.